The entry below describes one TCR beta chain. What it binds is unknown. Germline CDR1 is SGHTA and CDR2 is FQGTGA. The trim removed 5 bases at V and 10 bases at J, leaving 6 bases unmatched. CDR3 length: 15 amino acids. Random hexamers primed reverse transcription of about 0.45 to 1 ug RNA. Amplification of the TCR beta CDR3 was carried out by immunoSEQ multiplex PCR, which spanned a total of 54 Vbeta and 13 Jbeta segments. One entry per CDR3 protein results from TCRdb running MiXCR on the immunoSEQ multiplex PCR reads. The repertoire holds about 210,000 distinct CDR3 sequences, with about 95% as singletons. The source of the sample is a study of CD8 T cells in Susac syndrome. Study results and caveats: Regarding the TCR sequencing and HLA analysis, the study admitted that a relatively small number of individuals were involved.

The TCR originated in a human donor with multiple sclerosis. This rearrangement joins TRBV7-3 to TRBJ2-1; TRBD2 agrees at 15 bases. The sample taken for sequencing was CD4+ T cells from PBMCs. The CDR3, as DNA: TGTGCCAGCAGCACGGGGACTAGCGGGGGGTCAGAGCAGTTCTTC. Its translation: CASSTGTSGGSEQFF.